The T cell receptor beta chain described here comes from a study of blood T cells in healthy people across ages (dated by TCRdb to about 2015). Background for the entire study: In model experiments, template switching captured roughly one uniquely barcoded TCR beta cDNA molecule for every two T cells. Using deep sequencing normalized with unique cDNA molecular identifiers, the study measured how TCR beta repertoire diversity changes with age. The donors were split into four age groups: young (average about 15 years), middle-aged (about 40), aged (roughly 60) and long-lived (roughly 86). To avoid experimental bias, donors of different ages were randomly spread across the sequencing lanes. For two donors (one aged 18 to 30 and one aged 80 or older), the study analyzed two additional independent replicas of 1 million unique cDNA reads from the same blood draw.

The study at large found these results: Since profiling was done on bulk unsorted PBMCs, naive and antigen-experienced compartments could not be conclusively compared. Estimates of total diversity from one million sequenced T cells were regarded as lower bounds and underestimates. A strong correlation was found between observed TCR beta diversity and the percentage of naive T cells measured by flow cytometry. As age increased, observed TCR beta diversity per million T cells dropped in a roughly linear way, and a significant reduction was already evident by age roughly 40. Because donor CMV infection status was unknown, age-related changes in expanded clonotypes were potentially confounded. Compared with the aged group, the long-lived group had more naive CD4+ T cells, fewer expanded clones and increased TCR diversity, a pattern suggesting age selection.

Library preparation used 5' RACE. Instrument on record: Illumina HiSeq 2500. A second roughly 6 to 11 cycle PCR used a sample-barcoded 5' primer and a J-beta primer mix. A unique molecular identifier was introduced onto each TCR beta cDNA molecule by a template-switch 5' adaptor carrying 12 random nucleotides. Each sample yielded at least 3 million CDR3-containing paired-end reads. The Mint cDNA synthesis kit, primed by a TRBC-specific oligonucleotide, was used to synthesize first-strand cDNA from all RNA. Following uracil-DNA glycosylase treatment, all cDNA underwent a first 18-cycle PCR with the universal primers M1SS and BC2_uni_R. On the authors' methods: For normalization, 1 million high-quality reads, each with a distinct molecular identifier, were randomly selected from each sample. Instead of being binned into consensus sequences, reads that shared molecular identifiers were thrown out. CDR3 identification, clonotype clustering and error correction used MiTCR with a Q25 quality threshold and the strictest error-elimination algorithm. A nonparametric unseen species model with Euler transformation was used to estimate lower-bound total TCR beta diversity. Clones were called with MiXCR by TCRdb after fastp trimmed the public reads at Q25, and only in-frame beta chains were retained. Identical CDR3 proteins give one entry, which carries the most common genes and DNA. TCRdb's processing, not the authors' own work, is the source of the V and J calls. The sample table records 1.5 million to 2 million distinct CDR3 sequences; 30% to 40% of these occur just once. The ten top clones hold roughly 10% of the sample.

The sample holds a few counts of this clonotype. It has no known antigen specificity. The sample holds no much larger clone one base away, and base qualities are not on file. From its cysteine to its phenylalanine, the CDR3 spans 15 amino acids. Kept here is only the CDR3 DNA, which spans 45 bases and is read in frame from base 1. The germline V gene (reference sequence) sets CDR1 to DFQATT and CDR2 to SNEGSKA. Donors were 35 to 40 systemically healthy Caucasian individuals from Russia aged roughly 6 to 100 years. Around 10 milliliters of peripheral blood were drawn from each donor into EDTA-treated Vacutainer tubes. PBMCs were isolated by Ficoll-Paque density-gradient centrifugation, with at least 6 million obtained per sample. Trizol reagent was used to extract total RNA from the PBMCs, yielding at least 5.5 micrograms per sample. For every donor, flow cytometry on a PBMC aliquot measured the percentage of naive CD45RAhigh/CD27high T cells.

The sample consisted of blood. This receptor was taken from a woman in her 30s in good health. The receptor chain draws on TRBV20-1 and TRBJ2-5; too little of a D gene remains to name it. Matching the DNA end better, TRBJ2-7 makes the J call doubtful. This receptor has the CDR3 CSARPLLGNSYEQYF. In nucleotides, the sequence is TGCAGTGCTAGACCTTTACTTGGCAACTCCTACGAGCAGTACTTC.